The clone carrying this T cell receptor (beta chain) has at least ten counts. The ends lost 4 bases at V and 4 bases at J; junction bases unmatched: 7. Germline values: CDR1 WSHSY, CDR2 SAAADI. This CDR3 is 14 amino acids long. This record comes from a study of neurological immune-mediated disorders. 5'RACE with 10-nucleotide random UMIs generated the cDNA. TCRdb analysed the 5' RACE reads with MiXCR anew, one entry per CDR3 protein. Of some 48,000 distinct CDR3 sequences listed, 10% to 15% were seen once; the top ten hold 4.5%. Described time point: longitudinal time-point 2. Unsorted libraries were prepared from 2 million PBMCs that had been stored at -80 C.

The chain joins TRBV10-2 to TRBJ2-7; 7 bases fit TRBD1. The source of this sequence is a male donor with HTLV-1-associated myelopathy (HAM/TSP). Material for sequencing was PBMCs. This chain's CDR3 is CASSALDRAYEQYF. For the CDR3, the DNA is TGCGCCAGCAGTGCCCTCGACAGGGCGTACGAGCAGTACTTC.